The 3 T cell receptor beta chains in this list originate from one sample, sequenced in a study of siplizumab effects on memory and regulatory T cells. Sequenced by immunoSEQ multiplex PCR; TCRdb stores in-frame clones only, minus some. This table has roughly 100,000 clones, approximately 90% appearing once. What was sequenced was CD4+ T cells sorted from blood. These receptors were taken from a human donor in good health.

The chain uses TRBV5-1 and TRBJ2-6; D uncertain. The CDR3 contains 16 residues. Germline V gene data show CDR1 as SGHRS and CDR2 as YFSETQ. The V and J ends lost 2 bases and 0 bases respectively, with 9 bases between them. The DNA of the CDR3 is TGCGCCAGCAGCTTACTACACCGCTCTGGGGCCAACGTCCTGACTTTC. It specifies CASSLLHRSGANVLTF.

The chain has TRBV5-1 and TRBJ2-7; 7 positions match TRBD1. V was clipped by 4 bases and J by 3 bases; unmatched bases: 10. The CDR3 is 15 amino acids. Germline values: CDR1 SGHRS, CDR2 YFSETQ. The DNA for the CDR3 is TGCGCCAGCAGCCCCTGGACAGGAAAACGCTACGAGCAGTACTTC. Translation: CASSPWTGKRYEQYF.

The chain combines TRBV29-1 with TRBJ1-1; no clear D gene. Trimming took 7 bases from V and 4 from J, leaving 13 bases between them. Germline V gene data show CDR1 as SQVTM and CDR2 as ANQGSEA. This CDR3 region has 12 residues. CDR3 loop: CSANRIVTEAFF. The DNA of the CDR3 is TGCAGCGCGAACCGTATAGTCACTGAAGCTTTCTTT.